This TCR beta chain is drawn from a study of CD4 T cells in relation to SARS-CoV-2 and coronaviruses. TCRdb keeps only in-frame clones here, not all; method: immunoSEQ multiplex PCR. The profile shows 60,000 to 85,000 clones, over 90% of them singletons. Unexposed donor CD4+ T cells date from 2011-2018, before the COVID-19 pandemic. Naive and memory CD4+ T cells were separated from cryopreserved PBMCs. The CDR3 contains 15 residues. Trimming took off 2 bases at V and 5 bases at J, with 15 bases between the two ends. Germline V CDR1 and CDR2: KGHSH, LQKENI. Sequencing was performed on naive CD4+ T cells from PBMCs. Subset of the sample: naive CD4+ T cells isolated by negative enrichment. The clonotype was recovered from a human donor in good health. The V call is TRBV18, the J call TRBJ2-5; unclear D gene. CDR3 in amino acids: CASSPSASQWETQYF. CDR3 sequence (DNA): TGTGCCAGCTCACCATCGGCTAGTCAATGGGAGACCCAGTACTTC.